These 27 T cell receptor gamma chains came from one sample sequenced in a study of gamma-delta chains in newborns, infants, children. TCRdb processed the reads again with the CATT caller. The sample consists of about 1,300 gamma-chain clones, roughly 64% of them appearing once. The sequenced material came from blood. These receptors were collected from a child who was a newborn, infant or young child, either healthy, febrile or measles-vaccinated (not recorded which).

V gene TRGV9 combines with J gene TRGJP. TCRdb supplies no J gene; here it was assigned by aligning the nucleotide sequence to germline. Trimming at V came to 2 bases and at J to 15 bases, leaving 1 base not matched to a gene. In germline, CDR1 is GITISATS, CDR2 ISYDGTV (reference sequence). The CDR3 is 12 amino acids. CDR3 in amino acids: CALWEAKKIKVF. CDR3 nucleotide sequence: TGTGCCTTGTGGGAGGCCAAAAAAATCAAGGTATTT.

The chain is built from TRGV9 and TRGJ1 or TRGJ2. As TCRdb names no J gene, one was assigned here on the basis of a DNA match to germline. The trim removed 3 bases at V and 2 bases at J, leaving 10 bases unmatched. Germline CDR1 and CDR2: GITISATS and ISYDGTV (reference sequence). The length of the CDR3 is 15 residues. CDR3: CALWESRPYYYKKLF. In DNA form, the CDR3 reads TGTGCCTTGTGGGAGTCACGACCCTATTATTATAAGAAACTCTTT.

A remark on this clone: At the DNA level, this CDR3 is encoded by other sequences in the same sample as well. This chain joins TRGV9 and TRGJP. The J gene was not available in TCRdb and was assigned here by matching the DNA to germline segments. Germline CDR1 GITISATS, CDR2 ISYDGTV (reference sequence). The V segment lost 0 bases and the J segment 10 bases; nucleotides outside the gene matches: 3. This CDR3 is 15 amino acids long. CDR3 sequence reads: CALWEVRLGKKIKVF. The CDR3 DNA reads TGTGCCTTGTGGGAGGTGCGCTTGGGCAAAAAAATCAAGGTATTT.

Concerning this clone itself: An end of the junction does not agree with germline; a read error may underlie this. The chain employs TRGV5 and TRGJ1 or TRGJ2. TCRdb lists no J gene, so it was determined here by aligning the DNA to germline. Per germline, CDR1 VINAFY and CDR2 YDVSNSKD. This CDR3 is 13 amino acids long. CDR3 DNA sequence: TGTGCCACCCGGGACAGGCCTTCTTATAAGAAACTCTTT. It is translated as CATRDRPSYKKLF.

This clone ranks as large (0.1 to 1%). Other DNA sequences in the sample encode the same CDR3. The V gene is TRGV9, the J gene TRGJP. The J gene, not given by TCRdb, was assigned here from a germline match of the nucleotide sequence. Germline-derived CDR1 and CDR2 are GITISATS and ISYDGTV (reference sequence). CDR3 size: 18 residues. Germline trimming cut 1 base from V and 4 bases from J; bases unmatched to any gene: 7. CDR3 protein: CALWEVQIQELGKKIKVF. DNA for the CDR3: TGTGCCTTGTGGGAGGTCCAAATTCAAGAGTTGGGCAAAAAAATCAAGGTATTT.

V and J are TRGV8 and TRGJP2. Because TCRdb records no J gene, it was assigned here through a match of the DNA to germline. V dropped 3 bases and J dropped 6; count of bases not matched to a gene: 4. Germline V gives CDR1 VENAVY, CDR2 YDSYNSRV. The CDR3 covers 13 residues. The DNA of the CDR3 is TGTGCCACCTGGGATTCCGGTGATTGGATCAAGACGTTT. This codes for CATWDSGDWIKTF.

This chain joins TRGV9 and TRGJ1 or TRGJ2. Since TCRdb gives no J gene, matching the DNA to germline was used here to assign it. J gave up 4 bases and V 5 bases, and 2 bases lay outside the gene matches. The CDR3 covers 11 residues. Germline lookup yields CDR1 GITISATS and CDR2 ISYDGTV (reference sequence). CDR3 region: CALWGYYKKLF. CDR3 bases: TGTGCCTTGTGGGGGTATTATAAGAAACTCTTT.

No J gene was assigned, while the V gene was called as TRGV9. This CDR3 has 10 residues. The germline V gene has CDR1 GITISATS and CDR2 ISYDGTV (reference sequence). CDR3 amino acids: CALNYYNKLF. The CDR3 DNA is TGTGCCTTGAATTATTATAACAAACTCTTT.

This chain uses TRGV9 with TRGJP. Here the J gene was assigned by germline matching of the DNA, as TCRdb has none. CDR1 GITISATS and CDR2 ISYDGTV come from the germline V gene (reference sequence). The CDR3 consists of 13 residues. The V gene end was trimmed by 10 bases and the J gene end by 7 bases; junction bases not matched to a gene: 4. CDR3 amino acids: CALYELGKKIKVF. The DNA for the CDR3 is TGTGCCTTATACGAGTTGGGCAAAAAAATCAAGGTATTT.

This clone rates as large. The sample holds other DNA sequences that translate to the same CDR3. CDR3 bases: TGTGCCTTGTGGGAGGCACAAGAGTTGGGCAAAAAAATCAAGGTATTT. Amino acid sequence: CALWEAQELGKKIKVF. This chain joins TRGV9 and TRGJP. Assignment of the J gene here rests on matching the DNA to germline, because TCRdb gives none. The CDR3 covers 16 residues. Germline V CDR1 and CDR2: GITISATS, ISYDGTV (reference sequence). V gave up 2 bases and J gave up 4 bases; unmatched junction bases: 2.

The rearrangement joins TRGV4 to TRGJ1 or TRGJ2. The J gene, missing from TCRdb, was assigned here through DNA to germline matching. V lost 0 bases and J lost 4; bases outside the gene matches: 0. The CDR3 consists of 12 residues. CDR1 is EGSTGY, CDR2 YDSYTSSV, per germline. The CDR3 sequence: CATWDGYYKKLF. CDR3 DNA sequence: TGTGCCACCTGGGATGGGTATTATAAGAAACTCTTT.

The table lists this clone with a count of one. This sequence may be a read error, since a much larger clone differs from it by one base. This chain joins TRGV9 and TRGJP. The J gene comes from matching the DNA to germline here; TCRdb lacks it. CDR3 size: 17 residues. Germline loops: CDR1 GITISATS, CDR2 ISYDGTV (reference sequence). With V trimmed by 1 base and J by 4 bases, 4 bases remained unmatched. DNA of the CDR3: TGTGCCTTGTGGGAGGTCGATCAAGAGTTGGGCAAAAAAATCAAGGTATTT. It yields the protein CALWEVDQELGKKIKVF.

A few counts support this clone. This chain joins TRGV5 and TRGJ1 or TRGJ2. The J gene, left out of TCRdb, was set here by checking the DNA against germline. Unmatched junction bases numbered 5, after V lost 0 bases and J lost 6 bases. The CDR3 runs to 13 residues. Germline CDR1 VINAFY, CDR2 YDVSNSKD. CDR3 sequence reads: CATWDRRGYKKLF. CDR3 DNA sequence: TGTGCCACCTGGGACAGGCGGGGTTATAAGAAACTCTTT.

As concerns this clone: It may be a read error: a sequence one base away is much more abundant. The same CDR3 can be traced to other DNA sequences in this sample. The gene calls are TRGV9 and TRGJP. TCRdb does not report a J gene; here it was assigned by matching the DNA to germline references. Germline V CDR1 and CDR2: GITISATS, ISYDGTV (reference sequence). CDR3 size: 15 residues. V lost 3 bases, J lost 6 bases, and 2 bases stayed unmatched. The CDR3 coding sequence is TGTGCCTTGTGGGAGTTAGAGTTGGGCAAAAAAATCAAGGTATTT. This translates into CALWELELGKKIKVF.

This chain connects TRGV2 to TRGJ1 or TRGJ2. No J gene was available from TCRdb, and it was assigned here by a germline match of the DNA. After removal of 1 base from V and 0 bases from J, the junction contained 9 bases not matched to a gene. CDR3 size: 16 residues. Germline V gene sequence: CDR1 EGSNGY, CDR2 YDSYNSKV. The CDR3 coding sequence is TGTGCCACCTGGGACGGCGTGGGGCTGAATTATTATAAGAAACTCTTT. It codes for CATWDGVGLNYYKKLF.

The V and J genes are TRGV9 and TRGJP. TCRdb does not report a J gene; here it was assigned by matching the DNA to germline references. The CDR3 is 17 amino acids. The germline V gene has CDR1 GITISATS and CDR2 ISYDGTV (reference sequence). Trimming cost V 0 bases and J 11 bases; bases outside gene matches: 10. The CDR3 DNA is TGTGCCTTGTGGGAGGTGTCTGACTCGATGGGCAAAAAAATCAAGGTATTT. Protein product: CALWEVSDSMGKKIKVF.

The J gene is TRGJP, the V gene TRGV9. The J gene was not available in TCRdb and was assigned here by matching the DNA to germline segments. The germline V gene has CDR1 GITISATS and CDR2 ISYDGTV (reference sequence). V shed 0 bases, J shed 7 bases, and the junction held 6 bases outside the gene matches. This CDR3 spans 17 amino acids. CDR3 region: CALWEVGLELGKKIKVF. Here the CDR3 DNA reads TGTGCCTTGTGGGAGGTGGGCCTTGAGTTGGGCAAAAAAATCAAGGTATTT.

This rearrangement joins TRGV9 to TRGJ1 or TRGJ2. Because TCRdb records no J gene, it was assigned here through a match of the DNA to germline. This CDR3 contains 15 residues. With 0 bases clipped from V and 7 bases from J, the junction kept 12 bases outside the gene matches. Germline V gene lookup returns CDR1 GITISATS and CDR2 ISYDGTV (reference sequence). The CDR3 DNA sequence: TGTGCCTTGTGGGAGGTGCAGGGAATTCGATATAAGAAACTCTTT. This encodes CALWEVQGIRYKKLF.

Turning to this clone: Germline is not matched at one junction end, which may reflect a read error. The chain employs TRGV9 and TRGJ1 or TRGJ2. The J gene, not given by TCRdb, was assigned here from a germline match of the nucleotide sequence. This CDR3 is 13 amino acids long. Germline CDR1 is GITISATS and CDR2 is ISYDGTV (reference sequence). This CDR3 reads CALWEGLYYKKLF. In nucleotides, the CDR3 is TGTGCCCTGTGGGAGGGTCTTTATTATAAGAAACTCTTT.

The chain uses TRGV9 and TRGJ1 or TRGJ2. The J gene, left out of TCRdb, was set here by checking the DNA against germline. This CDR3 is 15 amino acids long. From germline, CDR1 is GITISATS and CDR2 ISYDGTV (reference sequence). The V gene end was trimmed by 0 bases and the J gene end by 4 bases; junction bases not matched to a gene: 9. Here the CDR3 reads CALWEVPQGYYKKLF. For the CDR3, the DNA is TGTGCCTTGTGGGAGGTGCCCCAGGGATATTATAAGAAACTCTTT.

The chain joins TRGV3 to TRGJ1 or TRGJ2. The J gene, not given by TCRdb, was assigned here from a germline match of the nucleotide sequence. The CDR3 totals 13 residues. V lost 7 bases, J lost 7 bases, and 13 bases stayed unmatched. Germline loops: CDR1 VTNTFY, CDR2 YDVSTARD (reference sequence). This CDR3 reads CATCEPKRYKKLF. The CDR3 DNA is TGTGCCACCTGTGAACCTAAGAGGTATAAGAAACTCTTT.

This chain connects TRGV9 to TRGJ1 or TRGJ2. The J gene, absent from TCRdb, was called here by matching the DNA to germline. The germline gives CDR1 GITISATS, CDR2 ISYDGTV (reference sequence). This CDR3 has 13 residues. With V trimmed by 2 bases and J by 3 bases, 4 bases remained unmatched. CDR3 DNA sequence: TGTGCCTTGTGGGAGGCCGGTTATTATAAGAAACTCTTT. This gives the protein CALWEAGYYKKLF.

J is TRGJP and V is TRGV9. TCRdb does not report a J gene; here it was assigned by matching the DNA to germline references. With V trimmed by 0 bases and J by 7 bases, 6 bases remained unmatched. The germline V gene has CDR1 GITISATS and CDR2 ISYDGTV (reference sequence). The CDR3 loop spans 17 amino acids. Written as DNA, the CDR3 is TGTGCCTTGTGGGAGGTGACCCTTGAGTTGGGCAAAAAAATCAAGGTATTT. Protein sequence: CALWEVTLELGKKIKVF.

The chain links TRGV9 to TRGJP. TCRdb offers no J gene call, so here the DNA was matched to germline to obtain one. Germline values: CDR1 GITISATS, CDR2 ISYDGTV (reference sequence). J lost 4 bases, V lost 2 bases, and 5 bases had no gene match. The length of the CDR3 is 17 residues. CDR3 nucleotide sequence: TGTGCCTTGTGGGAGGCCGATCAAGAGTTGGGCAAAAAAATCAAGGTATTT. Encoded protein: CALWEADQELGKKIKVF.

This rearrangement joins TRGV8 to TRGJ1 or TRGJ2. TCRdb records no J gene; here it was assigned by comparing the DNA to germline. The germline V gene has CDR1 VENAVY and CDR2 YDSYNSRV. J was trimmed by 4 bases and V by 9 bases; bases with no gene match: 3. This CDR3 is 10 amino acids long. This CDR3 reads CATQYYKKLF. The DNA of the CDR3 is TGTGCCACCCAGTATTATAAGAAACTCTTT.

No J gene was assigned, while the V gene was called as TRGV9. The germline V gene encodes CDR1 GITISATS and CDR2 ISYDGTV (reference sequence). The CDR3 sequence is 11 residues long. The CDR3, as DNA: TGTGCCTTGTGGGAGGTGAGAACCAAACTCTTT. This encodes CALWEVRTKLF.

The gene calls are TRGV3 and TRGJ1 or TRGJ2. Here the J gene was assigned by germline matching of the DNA, as TCRdb has none. The CDR3 sequence is 12 residues long. After removal of 3 bases from V and 8 bases from J, the junction contained 7 bases not matched to a gene. CDR1 is VTNTFY, CDR2 YDVSTARD, per germline (reference sequence). CDR3 loop: CATWDGTDKKLF. The CDR3 DNA reads TGTGCCACCTGGGACGGGACCGATAAGAAACTCTTT.